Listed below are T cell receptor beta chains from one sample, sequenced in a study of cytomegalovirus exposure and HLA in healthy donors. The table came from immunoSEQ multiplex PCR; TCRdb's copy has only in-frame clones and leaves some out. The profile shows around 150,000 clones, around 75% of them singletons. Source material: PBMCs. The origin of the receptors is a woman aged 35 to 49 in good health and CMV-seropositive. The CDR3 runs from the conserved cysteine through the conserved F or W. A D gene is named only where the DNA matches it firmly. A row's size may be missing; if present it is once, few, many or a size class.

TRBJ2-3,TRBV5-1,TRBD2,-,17,TGCGCCAGCAGCCTAGGACTAGCGGTTCGTAGCACAGATACGCAGTATTTT,CASSLGLAVRSTDTQYF
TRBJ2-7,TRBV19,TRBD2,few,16,TGTGCCAGTAGTCGGGTTCGATCTAGCGGGAGGAACGAGCAGTACTTC,CASSRVRSSGRNEQYF
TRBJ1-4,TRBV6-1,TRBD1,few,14,TGTGCCAGCAGTTCCGGGACAGGGGGCGAAAAACTGTTTTTT,CASSSGTGGEKLFF
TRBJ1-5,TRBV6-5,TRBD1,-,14,TGTGCCAGCAGTTGGGCCAGGGGGTATCAGCCCCAGCATTTT,CASSWARGYQPQHF
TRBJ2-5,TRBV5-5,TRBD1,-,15,TGTGCCAGCAGCTTGAGCATCGGACAGGGTGAAACCCAGTACTTC,CASSLSIGQGETQYF
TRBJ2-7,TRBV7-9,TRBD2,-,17,TGTGCCAGCAGCATAGCCCTCGCGCGGGAGCGATCCTACGAGCAGTACTTC,CASSIALARERSYEQYF
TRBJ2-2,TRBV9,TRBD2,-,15,TGTGCCAGCAGCGTAGTTAGCGGGAGAACCGGGGAGCTGTTTTTT,CASSVVSGRTGELFF
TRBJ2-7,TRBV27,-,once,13,TGTGCCAGCAGTACTAACCCTACCTACGAGCAGTACTTC,CASSTNPTYEQYF
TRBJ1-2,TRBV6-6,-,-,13,TGTGCCAGCAGTTACGCGGGGGGCGGCGGCTACACCTTC,CASSYAGGGGYTF
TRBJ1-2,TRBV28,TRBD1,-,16,TGTGCCAGCCTGGCTTTTGGACAGGGGGCGAACTATGGCTACACCTTC,CASLAFGQGANYGYTF
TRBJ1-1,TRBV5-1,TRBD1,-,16,TGCGCCAGCAGCTTTGGGACAGGGGGCGCAGGCACTGAAGCTTTCTTT,CASSFGTGGAGTEAFF
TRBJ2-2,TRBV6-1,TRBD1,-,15,TGTGCCAGCAGTGTACAGGGGGCGAACACCGGGGAGCTGTTTTTT,CASSVQGANTGELFF
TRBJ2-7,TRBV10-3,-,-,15,TGTGCCATCAGTGAAGGGGCCCTTGGCTCCTACGAGCAGTACTTT,CAISEGALGSYEQYF
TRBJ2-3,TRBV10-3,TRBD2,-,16,TGTGCCACCCACCTAAAAGCGGGAGAAGGCACAGATACGCAGTATTTT,CATHLKAGEGTDTQYF
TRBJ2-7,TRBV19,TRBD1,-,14,TGTGCCAGTAGTCTGACAGGGAACTCCTACGAGCAGTACTTC,CASSLTGNSYEQYF
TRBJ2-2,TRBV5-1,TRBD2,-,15,TGCGCCAGCCGGCAGACTAGCCAGAACACCGGGGAGCTGTTTTTT,CASRQTSQNTGELFF
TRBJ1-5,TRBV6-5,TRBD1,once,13,TGTGCCAGCAGGGAGGGACAGTATCAGCCCCAGCATTTT,CASREGQYQPQHF
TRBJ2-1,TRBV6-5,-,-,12,TGTGCCAGCAGTTACTCGGGCTACGAGCAGTTCTTC,CASSYSGYEQFF
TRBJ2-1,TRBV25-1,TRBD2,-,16,TGTGCCAGCAGTGAATTGGGGACTAGCGGGACCAATGAGCAGTTCTTC,CASSELGTSGTNEQFF
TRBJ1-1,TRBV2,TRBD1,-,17,TGTGCCAGCAGTAGGACAGGGGGGATTTCCCAGAACACTGAAGCTTTCTTT,CASSRTGGISQNTEAFF
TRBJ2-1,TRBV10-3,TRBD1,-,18,TGTGCCATCAGTTTTCCCGGGACAGGGGGCGGGAGGGGCAATGAGCAGTTCTTC,CAISFPGTGGGRGNEQFF
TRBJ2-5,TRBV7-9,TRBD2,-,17,TGTGCCAGCACCCGAAAACTAGCGGGACAATTCCAAGAGACCCAGTACTTC,CASTRKLAGQFQETQYF
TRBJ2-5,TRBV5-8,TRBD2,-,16,TGTGCCAGCAGCAACGAGCGGGGGACAACCCAAGAGACCCAGTACTTC,CASSNERGTTQETQYF
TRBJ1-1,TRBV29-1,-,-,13,TGCAGCTCATGGACGACAGCGAGCACTGAAGCTTTCTTT,CSSWTTASTEAFF
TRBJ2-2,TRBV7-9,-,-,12,TGTGCCAGTCGTACAGGCACCGGGGAGCTGTTTTTT,CASRTGTGELFF
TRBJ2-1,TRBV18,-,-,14,TGTGCCAGCTCACCACCTCCCGGTTCCAATGAGCAGTTCTTC,CASSPPPGSNEQFF
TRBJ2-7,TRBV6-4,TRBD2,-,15,TGTGCCAGACCGATCGGGCCTAGCGGGAAATACGAGCAGTACTTC,CARPIGPSGKYEQYF
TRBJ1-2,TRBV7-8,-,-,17,TGTGCCAGCAGCTTGACGGGGAGGAGGTCTAGTGACTATGGCTACACCTTC,CASSLTGRRSSDYGYTF
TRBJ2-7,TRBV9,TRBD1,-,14,TGTGCCAGCAGCCCCCGACAGGGCCTCGACGAGCAGTACTTC,CASSPRQGLDEQYF
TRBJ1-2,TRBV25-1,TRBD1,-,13,TGTGCCAGCAGCCCCGACAGGGGCTATGGCTACACCTTC,CASSPDRGYGYTF
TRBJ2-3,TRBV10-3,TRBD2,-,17,TGTGCCATCAGCAGACAACTAGCGGGAGGGACGACAGATACGCAGTATTTT,CAISRQLAGGTTDTQYF
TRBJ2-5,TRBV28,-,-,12,TGTGCCAGCAGGGAGGGTGGCGGGACCCAGTACTTC,CASREGGGTQYF
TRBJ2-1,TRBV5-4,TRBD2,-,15,TGTGCCAGCAGCTTGATGGTAGCGGGAGTTCGTGAGCAGTTCTTC,CASSLMVAGVREQFF
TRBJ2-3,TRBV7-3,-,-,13,TGTGCCAGCAGCTCGACAGGCCGGGATACGCAGTATTTT,CASSSTGRDTQYF
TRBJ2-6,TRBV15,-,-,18,TGTGCCACCAGCAGAGATTTGGGCTCTTTCTCTGGGGCCAACGTCCTGACTTTC,CATSRDLGSFSGANVLTF
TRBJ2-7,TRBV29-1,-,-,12,TGCAGCGCCGGGGACTTCTCCTACGAGCAGTACTTC,CSAGDFSYEQYF
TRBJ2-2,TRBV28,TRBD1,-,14,TGTGCCAGCAGTTTAGACAGGGGCACCGGGGAGCTGTTTTTT,CASSLDRGTGELFF
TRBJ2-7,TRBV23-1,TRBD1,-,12,TGCCCATCTAGGGACAGGGCCTACGAGCAGTACTTC,CPSRDRAYEQYF
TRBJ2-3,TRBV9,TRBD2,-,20,TGTGCCAGCAGCGTGATAGTTACTAGCGGGAGGATGGGTAGCACAGATACGCAGTATTTT,CASSVIVTSGRMGSTDTQYF
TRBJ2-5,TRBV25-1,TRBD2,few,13,TGTGCCAGCAGTGCTAGCGGGAGAGAGACCCAGTACTTC,CASSASGRETQYF
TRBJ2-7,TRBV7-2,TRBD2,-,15,TGTGCCAGCACCCAGGGTAGCGGGGGAACCTACGAGCAGTACTTC,CASTQGSGGTYEQYF
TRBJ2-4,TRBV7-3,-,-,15,TGTGCCAGCAGCTTAACGCCTAGCGCCGATGGCATTCAGTACTTC,CASSLTPSADGIQYF
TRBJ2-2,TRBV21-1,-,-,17,TGTGCCAGCAGCAAAGATACACAGGGGTCGGGCACCGGGGAGCTGTTTTTT,CASSKDTQGSGTGELFF
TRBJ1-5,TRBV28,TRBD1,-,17,TGTGCCAGCAGTTTGTCTCCGGGACAGGGGAACAATCAGCCCCAGCATTTT,CASSLSPGQGNNQPQHF